This is a list of T cell receptor beta chains from one sample in a study of Ad26.COV2.S vaccination and SARS-CoV-2 variants. TCRdb keeps only in-frame clones here, not all; method: immunoSEQ multiplex PCR. The sample includes about 350,000 clones, roughly 87% seen only once; the top ten take approximately 3.6%. Sequencing was performed on peripheral blood, taken in a trial of Ad26.COV2.S vaccine versus placebo. The origin of the receptors is a person between 18 and 60 years old who received the Ad26.COV2.S COVID-19 vaccine or a placebo. Each CDR3 is given with its conserved first and last residue. The order of the fields is J gene, clone size, V gene, D gene, CDR3 protein, CDR3 DNA. The D gene is left open where the match is weak. Not every row has a clone size; where given, it reads once, few, many or a size class.

j_gene: TRBJ2-7
abundance: -
v_gene: TRBV3-1/TRBV3-2
d_gene: -
CDR3aa: CASSPPLVVSEQYF
CDR3nt: TGTGCCAGCAGCCCACCGCTGGTGGTTAGCGAGCAGTACTTC

j_gene: TRBJ2-3
abundance: -
v_gene: TRBV2
d_gene: -
CDR3aa: CASMGDTDTQYF
CDR3nt: TGTGCCAGCATGGGCGACACAGATACGCAGTATTTT

j_gene: TRBJ2-1
abundance: -
v_gene: TRBV6-6
d_gene: -
CDR3aa: CASSYPNEQFF
CDR3nt: TGTGCCAGCAGTTACCCCAATGAGCAGTTCTTC

j_gene: TRBJ2-7
abundance: -
v_gene: TRBV7-3
d_gene: TRBD2
CDR3aa: CASSPLTSGSSYEQYF
CDR3nt: TGTGCCAGCAGCCCCTTGACTAGCGGGAGCTCCTACGAGCAGTACTTC

j_gene: TRBJ2-7
abundance: -
v_gene: TRBV4-1
d_gene: -
CDR3aa: CASSTVGDEDEQYF
CDR3nt: TGCGCCAGCAGTACCGTAGGAGACGAGGACGAGCAGTACTTC

j_gene: TRBJ1-1
abundance: few
v_gene: TRBV10-2
d_gene: -
CDR3aa: CASSHLWTMNTEAFF
CDR3nt: TGCGCCAGCAGCCATCTTTGGACTATGAACACTGAAGCTTTCTTT

j_gene: TRBJ2-5
abundance: -
v_gene: TRBV30
d_gene: TRBD1
CDR3aa: CAWSPDRGRQETQYF
CDR3nt: TGTGCCTGGAGCCCGGACAGGGGGCGGCAAGAGACCCAGTACTTC

j_gene: TRBJ1-5
abundance: -
v_gene: TRBV27
d_gene: TRBD1
CDR3aa: CASSMSGTGGSQPQHF
CDR3nt: TGTGCCAGCAGTATGTCCGGGACAGGGGGCTCTCAGCCCCAGCATTTT

j_gene: TRBJ2-3
abundance: -
v_gene: TRBV5-6
d_gene: -
CDR3aa: CASSSLDTDTQYF
CDR3nt: TGTGCCAGCAGCTCCCTAGACACAGATACGCAGTATTTT

j_gene: TRBJ2-4
abundance: -
v_gene: TRBV5-4
d_gene: TRBD1
CDR3aa: CASSPGQVENIQYF
CDR3nt: TGTGCCAGCAGCCCTGGACAGGTAGAAAACATTCAGTACTTC

j_gene: TRBJ1-2
abundance: -
v_gene: TRBV3-1/TRBV3-2
d_gene: TRBD1
CDR3aa: CASSPTDSGQGWGYTF
CDR3nt: TGTGCCAGCAGCCCAACCGATTCAGGACAGGGCTGGGGCTACACCTTC

j_gene: TRBJ1-5
abundance: -
v_gene: TRBV5-1
d_gene: -
CDR3aa: CASSLGAGQPQHF
CDR3nt: TGCGCCAGCAGCTTGGGGGCGGGTCAGCCCCAGCATTTT

j_gene: TRBJ2-2
abundance: -
v_gene: TRBV4-2
d_gene: -
CDR3aa: CASSHPERPGELFF
CDR3nt: TGTGCCAGCAGCCATCCCGAGCGTCCCGGGGAGCTGTTTTTT

j_gene: TRBJ1-2
abundance: -
v_gene: TRBV7-2
d_gene: -
CDR3aa: CASSFGGSNYGYTF
CDR3nt: TGTGCCAGCAGCTTCGGGGGGTCGAACTATGGCTACACCTTC

j_gene: TRBJ2-2
abundance: -
v_gene: TRBV9
d_gene: -
CDR3aa: CASSVGQDYTGELFF
CDR3nt: TGTGCCAGCAGCGTAGGACAGGACTACACCGGGGAGCTGTTTTTT

j_gene: TRBJ1-5
abundance: -
v_gene: TRBV3-1/TRBV3-2
d_gene: -
CDR3aa: CASSQDHIQPQHF
CDR3nt: TGTGCCAGCAGCCAAGATCACATCCAGCCCCAGCATTTT

j_gene: TRBJ2-5
abundance: -
v_gene: TRBV4-3
d_gene: -
CDR3aa: CASSQNRVETQYF
CDR3nt: TGCGCCAGCAGCCAAAACAGGGTGGAGACCCAGTACTTC

j_gene: TRBJ1-1
abundance: -
v_gene: TRBV5-1
d_gene: -
CDR3aa: CASSQQRADTEAFF
CDR3nt: TGCGCCAGCAGCCAACAGAGGGCGGACACTGAAGCTTTCTTT

j_gene: TRBJ2-2
abundance: -
v_gene: TRBV4-3
d_gene: -
CDR3aa: CASSQQVGPGELFF
CDR3nt: TGCGCCAGCAGCCAACAGGTGGGCCCCGGGGAGCTGTTTTTT

j_gene: TRBJ2-5
abundance: -
v_gene: TRBV29-1
d_gene: TRBD2
CDR3aa: CSAIRGGEETQYF
CDR3nt: TGCAGCGCCATTCGGGGGGGAGAGGAGACCCAGTACTTC

j_gene: TRBJ2-3
abundance: -
v_gene: TRBV10-3
d_gene: -
CDR3aa: CAIRQEVADTQYF
CDR3nt: TGTGCCATCAGGCAGGAGGTCGCAGATACGCAGTATTTT

j_gene: TRBJ1-1
abundance: -
v_gene: TRBV10-3
d_gene: -
CDR3aa: CAISDDKSAEAFF
CDR3nt: TGTGCCATCAGTGATGATAAATCCGCTGAAGCTTTCTTT

j_gene: TRBJ2-7
abundance: -
v_gene: TRBV19
d_gene: TRBD1
CDR3aa: CASSLGQGSSYEQYF
CDR3nt: TGTGCCAGTAGTCTAGGACAGGGGAGCTCCTACGAGCAGTACTTC

j_gene: TRBJ2-5
abundance: -
v_gene: TRBV4-1
d_gene: -
CDR3aa: CASSLLVLPRETQYF
CDR3nt: TGCGCCAGCAGCCTCCTTGTTCTACCCCGAGAGACCCAGTACTTC

j_gene: TRBJ2-3
abundance: once
v_gene: TRBV30
d_gene: -
CDR3aa: CAWGLRGAQYF
CDR3nt: TGTGCCTGGGGCCTGAGGGGTGCGCAGTATTTT

j_gene: TRBJ2-5
abundance: -
v_gene: TRBV2
d_gene: TRBD2
CDR3aa: CASTGTSGAETQYF
CDR3nt: TGTGCCAGCACCGGGACTAGCGGGGCAGAGACCCAGTACTTC

j_gene: TRBJ2-7
abundance: -
v_gene: TRBV19
d_gene: -
CDR3aa: CASSTDLGYYEQYF
CDR3nt: TGTGCCAGTAGTACGGATTTGGGGTACTACGAGCAGTACTTC

j_gene: TRBJ1-2
abundance: few
v_gene: TRBV7-8
d_gene: TRBD1
CDR3aa: CASSNRDSFYGYTF
CDR3nt: TGTGCCAGCAGTAACCGGGACAGTTTTTATGGCTACACCTTC

j_gene: TRBJ1-2
abundance: -
v_gene: TRBV6-5
d_gene: TRBD1
CDR3aa: CASSWTGAYYGYTF
CDR3nt: TGTGCCAGCAGTTGGACAGGGGCCTACTATGGCTACACCTTC

j_gene: TRBJ2-7
abundance: -
v_gene: TRBV3-1/TRBV3-2
d_gene: TRBD1
CDR3aa: CASSQARTGRFGYEQYF
CDR3nt: TGTGCCAGCAGCCAGGCCCGGACAGGGCGCTTCGGCTACGAGCAGTACTTC

j_gene: TRBJ2-1
abundance: once
v_gene: TRBV7-9
d_gene: TRBD2
CDR3aa: CASRRPGLAFYNEQFF
CDR3nt: TGTGCCAGCAGGCGGCCAGGACTAGCCTTTTACAATGAGCAGTTCTTC

j_gene: TRBJ1-2
abundance: -
v_gene: TRBV20-1
d_gene: -
CDR3aa: CSAQRDYGYTF
CDR3nt: TGCAGTGCCCAGAGGGACTATGGCTACACCTTC

j_gene: TRBJ1-2
abundance: few
v_gene: TRBV7-9
d_gene: -
CDR3aa: CASSLLGIAPHYGYTF
CDR3nt: TGTGCCAGCAGCTTATTGGGGATCGCCCCGCACTATGGCTACACCTTC

j_gene: TRBJ2-1
abundance: -
v_gene: TRBV5-1
d_gene: TRBD1
CDR3aa: CASSLGSGGRTRNEQFF
CDR3nt: TGCGCCAGCAGCTTGGGCTCAGGGGGCCGGACCCGCAATGAGCAGTTCTTC

j_gene: TRBJ1-1
abundance: -
v_gene: TRBV30
d_gene: -
CDR3aa: CAWSVAPSGAFF
CDR3nt: TGTGCCTGGAGTGTCGCGCCCTCCGGAGCTTTCTTT

j_gene: TRBJ2-7
abundance: -
v_gene: TRBV13
d_gene: -
CDR3aa: CASSSGAYEQYF
CDR3nt: TGTGCCAGCAGCTCCGGGGCATACGAGCAGTACTTC

j_gene: TRBJ2-7
abundance: -
v_gene: TRBV7-9
d_gene: TRBD1
CDR3aa: CASSPAGGWSSYEQYF
CDR3nt: TGTGCCAGCAGCCCGGCAGGGGGTTGGAGCTCCTACGAGCAGTACTTC

j_gene: TRBJ1-4
abundance: -
v_gene: TRBV11-2
d_gene: -
CDR3aa: CASSLGSSGKLFF
CDR3nt: TGTGCCAGCAGCTTAGGCTCTTCGGGTAAACTGTTTTTT

j_gene: TRBJ2-5
abundance: -
v_gene: TRBV5-1
d_gene: -
CDR3aa: CASRDGTQETQYF
CDR3nt: TGCGCCAGCAGAGACGGGACCCAAGAGACCCAGTACTTC

j_gene: TRBJ1-1
abundance: -
v_gene: TRBV7-9
d_gene: -
CDR3aa: CASSSTRMNTEAFF
CDR3nt: TGTGCCAGCAGCTCAACCCGTATGAACACTGAAGCTTTCTTT

j_gene: TRBJ1-3
abundance: -
v_gene: TRBV19
d_gene: -
CDR3aa: CASSISTDSGNTIYF
CDR3nt: TGTGCCAGTAGTATATCAACTGACTCTGGAAACACCATATATTTT

j_gene: TRBJ2-7
abundance: -
v_gene: TRBV21-1
d_gene: -
CDR3aa: CASSINPLYEQYF
CDR3nt: TGTGCTAGCAGCATCAATCCCCTCTACGAGCAGTACTTC